This TCR beta chain was captured in a study of T cell responses to AZD1222 COVID-19 vaccine. Study outcomes and limitations: Vaccine-associated CD4 TCRs ranged over spike, dominating at 160-218 and 743-854. Reports say nearly half of spike-specific TCRs go after unmutated variant regions.

CDR1 and CDR2 (germline): WSHSY, SAAADI. The CDR3 is made up of 15 amino acids. V was cut by 1 base and J by 5 bases, with 15 bases left in between. Only in-frame clones appear in the TCRdb table, and some are missing; sequencing was by immunoSEQ multiplex PCR. Of around 150,000 clones listed, about 90% are singletons. In the case of this clone: The target antigen is unknown.

The sequenced sample was peripheral blood, obtained 28 days after the second dose of the MenACWY control vaccine. The V gene is TRBV10-2, the J gene TRBJ2-7; D possibly matches TRBD1 or TRBD2 (6 bases each). This sequence originates from an adult who received the MenACWY meningococcal vaccine as a control. This chain's CDR3 is CASSEWGARGNEQYF. CDR3 bases: TGCGCCAGCAGTGAGTGGGGGGCTCGCGGGAACGAGCAGTACTTC.